This T cell receptor (beta chain) stems from a study of metastatic and nonmetastatic thyroid tumors. Broader study findings: The study reportedly found significantly higher TCR beta diversity in malignant thyroid tumors than benign nodules, in blood and tumor.

In this sample, this clone turned up many times. Its specificity is unknown. Different DNA sequences within this sample yield the same CDR3. All patients were untreated before thyroid surgery. Using MiXCR, TCRdb reanalyzed the PCR reads. Seen here are roughly 13,000 clones, under 35% observed once, and the top ten hold 3% to 4.5%. The TCR originated in a female donor with papillary thyroid cancer or a benign thyroid nodule (not recorded which). Some clones in this sample may be carry-over from other donors' samples. Sequences were obtained from blood.

CDR3 nucleotide sequence: TGTGCCAGCAGCTTATCTCCGGGACAACTGAACACTGAAGCTTTCTTT. Translated: CASSLSPGQLNTEAFF. V usage is TRBV5-4 and J usage is TRBJ1-1; tentative D call: TRBD1 (6 bases). V gave up 2 bases and J gave up 0 bases, with 14 bases separating them. Germline assignment: CDR1 SGHNT and CDR2 YYREEE (reference sequence). The CDR3 runs to 16 residues.